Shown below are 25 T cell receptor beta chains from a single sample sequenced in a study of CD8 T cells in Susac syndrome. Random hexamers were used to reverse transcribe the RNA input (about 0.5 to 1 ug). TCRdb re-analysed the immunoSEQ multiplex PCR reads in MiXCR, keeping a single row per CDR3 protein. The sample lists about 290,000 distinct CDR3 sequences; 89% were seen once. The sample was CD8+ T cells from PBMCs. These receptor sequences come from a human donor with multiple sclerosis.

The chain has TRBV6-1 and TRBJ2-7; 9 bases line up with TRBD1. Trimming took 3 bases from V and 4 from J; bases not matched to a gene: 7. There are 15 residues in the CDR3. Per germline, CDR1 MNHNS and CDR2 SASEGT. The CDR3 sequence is CASSEIPGQGYEQYF. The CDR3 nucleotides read TGTGCCAGCAGTGAGATACCGGGACAGGGATACGAGCAGTACTTC.

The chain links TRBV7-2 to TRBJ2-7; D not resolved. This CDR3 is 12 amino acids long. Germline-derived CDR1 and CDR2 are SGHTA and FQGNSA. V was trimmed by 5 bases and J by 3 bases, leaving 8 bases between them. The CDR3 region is CASSRAGYEQYF. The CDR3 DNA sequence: TGTGCCAGCAGCCGGGCAGGCTACGAGCAGTACTTC.

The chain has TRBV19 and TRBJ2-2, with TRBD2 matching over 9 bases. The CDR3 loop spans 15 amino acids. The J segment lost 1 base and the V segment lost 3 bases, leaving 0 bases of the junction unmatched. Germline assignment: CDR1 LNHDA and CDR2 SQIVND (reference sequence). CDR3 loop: CASSMTSGNTGELFF. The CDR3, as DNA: TGTGCCAGTAGTATGACTAGCGGGAACACCGGGGAGCTGTTTTTT.

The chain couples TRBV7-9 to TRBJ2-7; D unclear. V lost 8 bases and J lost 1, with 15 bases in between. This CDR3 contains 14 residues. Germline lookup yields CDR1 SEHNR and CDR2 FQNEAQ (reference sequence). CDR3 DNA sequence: TGTGCCAGCCGAAAGACCCTATCTTCCTACGAGCAGTACTTC. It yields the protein CASRKTLSSYEQYF.

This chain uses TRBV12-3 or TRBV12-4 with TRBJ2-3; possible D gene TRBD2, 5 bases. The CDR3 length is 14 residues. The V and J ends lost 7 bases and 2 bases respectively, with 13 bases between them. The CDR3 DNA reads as TGTGCCAGCACCTCCTCGGACTTCACAGATACGCAGTATTTT. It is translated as CASTSSDFTDTQYF.

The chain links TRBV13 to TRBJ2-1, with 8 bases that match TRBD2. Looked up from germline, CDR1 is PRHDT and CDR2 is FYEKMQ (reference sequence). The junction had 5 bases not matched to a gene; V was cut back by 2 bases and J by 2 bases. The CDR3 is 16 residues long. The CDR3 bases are TGTGCCAGCAGCTTAACGGGGGGGAGGGCCTACAATGAGCAGTTCTTC. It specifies CASSLTGGRAYNEQFF.

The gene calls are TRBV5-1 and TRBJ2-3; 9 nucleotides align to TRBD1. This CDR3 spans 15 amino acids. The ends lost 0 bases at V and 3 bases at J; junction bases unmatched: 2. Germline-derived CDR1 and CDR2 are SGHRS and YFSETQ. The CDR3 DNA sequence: TGCGCCAGCAGCTTGGGGGGACAGGGTACAGATACGCAGTATTTT. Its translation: CASSLGGQGTDTQYF.

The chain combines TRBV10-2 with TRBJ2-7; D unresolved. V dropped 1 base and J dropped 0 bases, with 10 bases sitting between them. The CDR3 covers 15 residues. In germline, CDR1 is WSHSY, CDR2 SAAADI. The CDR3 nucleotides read TGCGCCAGCAGTGAGTACGGGCGAAGCTCCTACGAGCAGTACTTC. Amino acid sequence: CASSEYGRSSYEQYF.

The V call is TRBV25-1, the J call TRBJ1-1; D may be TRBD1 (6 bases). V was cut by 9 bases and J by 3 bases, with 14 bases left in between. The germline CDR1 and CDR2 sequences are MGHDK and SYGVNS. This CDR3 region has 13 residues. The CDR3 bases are TGTGCCAGTCAGGACAGTACTTACACTGAAGCTTTCTTT. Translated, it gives CASQDSTYTEAFF.

CDR3 amino acids: CASSQPGTTQWGEQFF. Here the CDR3 DNA reads TGTGCCAGCAGCCAACCCGGGACCACTCAGTGGGGTGAGCAGTTCTTC. The chain uses TRBV5-4 and TRBJ2-1; D is perhaps TRBD1 or TRBD2 (5 bases each). Germline V gives CDR1 SGHNT, CDR2 YYREEE (reference sequence). With 4 bases removed from V and 9 bases from J, the gap between germline ends came to 23 bases. CDR3 length equals 16 residues.

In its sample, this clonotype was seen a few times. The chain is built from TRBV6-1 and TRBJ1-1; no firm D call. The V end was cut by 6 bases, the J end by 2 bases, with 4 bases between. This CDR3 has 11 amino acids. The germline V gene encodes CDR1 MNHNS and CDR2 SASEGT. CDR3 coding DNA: TGTGCCAGCAGAAGTAACACTGAAGCTTTCTTT. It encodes CASRSNTEAFF.

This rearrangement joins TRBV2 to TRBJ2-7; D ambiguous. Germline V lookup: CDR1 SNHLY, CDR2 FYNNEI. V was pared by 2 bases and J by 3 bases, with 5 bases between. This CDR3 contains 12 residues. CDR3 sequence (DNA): TGTGCCAGCAGTGAATCCCACTACGAGCAGTACTTC. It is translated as CASSESHYEQYF.

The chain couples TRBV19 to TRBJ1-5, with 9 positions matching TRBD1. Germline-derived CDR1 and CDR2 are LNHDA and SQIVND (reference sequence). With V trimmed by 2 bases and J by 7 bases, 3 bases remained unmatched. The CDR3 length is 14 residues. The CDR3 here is CASSILTGGQPQHF. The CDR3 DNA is TGTGCCAGTAGTATATTGACAGGGGGACAGCCCCAGCATTTT.

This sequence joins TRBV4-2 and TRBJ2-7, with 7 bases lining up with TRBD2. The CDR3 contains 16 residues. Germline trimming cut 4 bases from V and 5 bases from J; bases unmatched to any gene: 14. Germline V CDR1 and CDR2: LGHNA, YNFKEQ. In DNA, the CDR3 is TGTGCCAGCAGCCCTCGTGCTAGCGGTCCTCCCCACGAGCAGTACTTC. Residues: CASSPRASGPPHEQYF.

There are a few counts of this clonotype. The CDR3 here is CASSDGFMRTEAFF. In DNA form, the CDR3 reads TGTGCCAGCAGCGACGGGTTTATGCGGACTGAAGCTTTCTTT. This chain connects TRBV7-2 to TRBJ1-1; D is undetermined. Germline V lookup: CDR1 SGHTA, CDR2 FQGNSA. V lost 5 bases and J lost 5, with 15 bases in between. This CDR3 is 14 amino acids long. Looking up the rest from reference TRBV7-2 and TRBJ1-1 gives the full variable domain: GAGVSQSPSNKVTEKGKDVELRCDPISGHTALYWYRQSLGQGLEFLIYFQGNSAPDKSGLPSDRFSAERTGGSVSTLTIQRTQQEDSAVYLCASSDGFMRTEAFFGQGTRLTVV.

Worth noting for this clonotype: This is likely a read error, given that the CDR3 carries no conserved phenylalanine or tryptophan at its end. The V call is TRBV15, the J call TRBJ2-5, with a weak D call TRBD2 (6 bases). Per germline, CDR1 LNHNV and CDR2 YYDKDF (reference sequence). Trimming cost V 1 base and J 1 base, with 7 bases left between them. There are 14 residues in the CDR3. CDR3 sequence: CATSRGSGQETQYL. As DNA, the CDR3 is TGTGCCACCAGCAGAGGTAGCGGCCAAGAGACCCAGTACCTC.

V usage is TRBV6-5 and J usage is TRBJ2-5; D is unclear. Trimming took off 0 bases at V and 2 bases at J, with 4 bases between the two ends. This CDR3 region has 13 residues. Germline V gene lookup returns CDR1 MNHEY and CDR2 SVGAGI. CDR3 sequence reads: CASSYSPQETQYF. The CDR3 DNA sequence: TGTGCCAGCAGTTACTCACCTCAAGAGACCCAGTACTTC.

This CDR3 reads CASSQDPAGNTEAFF. The CDR3 coding sequence is TGCGCCAGCAGCCAAGATCCGGCAGGGAACACTGAAGCTTTCTTT. The chain is built from TRBV4-3 and TRBJ1-1, with no clear D. Germline CDR1 and CDR2: LGHNA and YSLEER. The CDR3 consists of 15 residues. V lost 0 bases, J lost 1 base, and 9 bases lay in between.

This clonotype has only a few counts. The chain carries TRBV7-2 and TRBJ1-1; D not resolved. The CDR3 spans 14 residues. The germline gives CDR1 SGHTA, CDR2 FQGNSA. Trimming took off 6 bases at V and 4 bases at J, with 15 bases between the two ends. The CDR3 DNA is TGTGCCAGCAGTCTCGACGTGACTGCCACTGAAGCTTTCTTT. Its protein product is CASSLDVTATEAFF.

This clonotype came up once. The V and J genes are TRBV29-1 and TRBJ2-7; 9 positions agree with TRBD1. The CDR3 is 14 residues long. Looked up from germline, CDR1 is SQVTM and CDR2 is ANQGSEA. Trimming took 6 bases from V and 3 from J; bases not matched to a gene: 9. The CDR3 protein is CSVAMGQGGYEQYF. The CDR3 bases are TGCAGCGTAGCAATGGGACAGGGAGGCTACGAGCAGTACTTC.

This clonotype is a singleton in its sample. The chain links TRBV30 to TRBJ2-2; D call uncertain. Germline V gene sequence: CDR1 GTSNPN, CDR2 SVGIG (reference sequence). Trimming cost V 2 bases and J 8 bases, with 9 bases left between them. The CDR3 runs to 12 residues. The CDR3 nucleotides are TGTGCCTGGAGTCCTGGGTTAGGGGAGCTGTTTTTT. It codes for CAWSPGLGELFF.

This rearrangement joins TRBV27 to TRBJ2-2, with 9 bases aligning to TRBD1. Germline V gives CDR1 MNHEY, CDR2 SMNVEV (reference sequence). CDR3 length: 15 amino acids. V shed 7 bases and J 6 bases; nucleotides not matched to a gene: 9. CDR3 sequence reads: CASTGQGRTSGELFF. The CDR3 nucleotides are TGTGCCAGCACCGGACAGGGGCGCACCTCCGGGGAGCTGTTTTTT.

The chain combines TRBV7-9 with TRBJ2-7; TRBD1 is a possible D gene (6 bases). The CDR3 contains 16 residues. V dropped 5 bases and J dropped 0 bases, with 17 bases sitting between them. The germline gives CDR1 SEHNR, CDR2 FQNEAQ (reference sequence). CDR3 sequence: CASSATRTDSSYEQYF. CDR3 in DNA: TGTGCCAGCAGCGCAACAAGGACAGATAGCTCCTACGAGCAGTACTTC.

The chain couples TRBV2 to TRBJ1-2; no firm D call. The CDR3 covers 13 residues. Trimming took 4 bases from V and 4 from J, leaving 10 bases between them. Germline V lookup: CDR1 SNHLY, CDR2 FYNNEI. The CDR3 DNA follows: TGTGCCAGCAGTGGAAGGGATATCTATGGCTACACCTTC. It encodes CASSGRDIYGYTF.

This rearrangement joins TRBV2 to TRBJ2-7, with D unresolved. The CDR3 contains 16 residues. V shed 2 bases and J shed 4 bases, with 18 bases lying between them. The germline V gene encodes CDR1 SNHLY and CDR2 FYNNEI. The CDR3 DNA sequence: TGTGCCAGCAGTGAAATTTCTGGGGTTCAGGCGTACGAGCAGTACTTC. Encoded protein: CASSEISGVQAYEQYF.